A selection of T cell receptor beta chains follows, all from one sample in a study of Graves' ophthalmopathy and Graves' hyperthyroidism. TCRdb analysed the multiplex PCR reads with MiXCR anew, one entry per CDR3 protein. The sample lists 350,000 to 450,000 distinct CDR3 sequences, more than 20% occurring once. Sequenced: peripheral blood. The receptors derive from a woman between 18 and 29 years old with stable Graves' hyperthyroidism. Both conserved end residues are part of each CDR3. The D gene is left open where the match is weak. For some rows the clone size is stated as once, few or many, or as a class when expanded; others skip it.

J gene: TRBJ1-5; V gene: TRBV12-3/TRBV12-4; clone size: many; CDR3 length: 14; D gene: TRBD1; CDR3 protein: CASSATGLNQPQHF; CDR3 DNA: TGTGCCAGCAGTGCGACAGGGCTCAATCAGCCCCAGCATTTT
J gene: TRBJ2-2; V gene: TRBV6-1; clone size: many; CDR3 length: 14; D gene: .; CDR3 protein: CASRVAANTGELFF; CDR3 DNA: TGTGCCAGCAGGGTAGCGGCGAACACCGGGGAGCTGTTTTTT
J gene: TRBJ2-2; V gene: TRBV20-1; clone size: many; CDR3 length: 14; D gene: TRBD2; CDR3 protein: CSARLAANTGELFF; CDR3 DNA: TGCAGTGCTAGGCTAGCGGCGAACACCGGGGAGCTGTTTTTT
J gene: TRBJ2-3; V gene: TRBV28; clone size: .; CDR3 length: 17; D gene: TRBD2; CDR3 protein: CASSPTGFGTREDTQYF; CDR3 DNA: TGTGCCAGCAGTCCAACCGGTTTCGGGACTAGAGAAGATACGCAGTATTTT
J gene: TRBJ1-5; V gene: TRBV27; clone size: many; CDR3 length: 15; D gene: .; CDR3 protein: CASSLSGGSNQPQHF; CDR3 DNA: TGTGCCAGCAGTTTATCGGGGGGCAGCAATCAGCCCCAGCATTTT
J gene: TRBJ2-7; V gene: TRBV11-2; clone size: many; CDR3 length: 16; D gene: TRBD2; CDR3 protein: CASSSVAGGPTYEQYF; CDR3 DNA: TGTGCCAGCAGCTCTGTAGCGGGAGGGCCTACCTACGAGCAGTACTTC
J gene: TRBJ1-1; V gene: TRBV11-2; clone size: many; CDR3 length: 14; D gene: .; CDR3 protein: CASSRGQSNTEAFF; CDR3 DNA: TGTGCCAGCAGCCGGGGACAAAGTAACACTGAAGCTTTCTTT
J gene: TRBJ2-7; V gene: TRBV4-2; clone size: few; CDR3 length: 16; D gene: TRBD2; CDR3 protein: CASSHGLAGVLYEQYF; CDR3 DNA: TGTGCCAGCAGCCACGGACTAGCGGGAGTGTTGTACGAGCAGTACTTC
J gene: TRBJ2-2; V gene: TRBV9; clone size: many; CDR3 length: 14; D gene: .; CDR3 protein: CASSVMVSSGELFF; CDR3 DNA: TGTGCCAGCAGCGTAATGGTCTCCAGCGGGGAGCTGTTTTTT
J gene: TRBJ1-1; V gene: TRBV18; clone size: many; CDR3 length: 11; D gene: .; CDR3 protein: CASSPGVEAFF; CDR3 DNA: TGTGCCAGCTCACCAGGAGTTGAAGCTTTCTTT
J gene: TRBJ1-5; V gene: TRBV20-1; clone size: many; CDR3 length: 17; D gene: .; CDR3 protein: CSARVAGRQPHSQPQHF; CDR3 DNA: TGCAGTGCTAGGGTCGCTGGGAGACAGCCCCACAGTCAGCCCCAGCATTTT
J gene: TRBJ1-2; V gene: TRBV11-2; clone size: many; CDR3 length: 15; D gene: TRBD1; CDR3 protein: CASSLDQGGRDGYTF; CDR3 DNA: TGTGCCAGCAGCTTAGATCAGGGGGGAAGAGATGGCTACACCTTC
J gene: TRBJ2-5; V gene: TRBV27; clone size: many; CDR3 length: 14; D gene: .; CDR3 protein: CASSSNLRGGPGYF; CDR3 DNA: TGTGCCAGCAGTTCGAACCTCAGGGGTGGCCCTGGGTACTTC
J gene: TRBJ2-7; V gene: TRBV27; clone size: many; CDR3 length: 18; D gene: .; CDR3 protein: CASSFRMNQGGGFYEQYF; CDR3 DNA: TGTGCCAGCAGTTTTAGGATGAATCAGGGAGGGGGATTCTACGAGCAGTACTTC
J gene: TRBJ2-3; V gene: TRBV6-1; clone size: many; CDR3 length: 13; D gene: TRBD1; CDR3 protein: CASRAGGADTQYF; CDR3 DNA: TGTGCCAGCAGGGCAGGGGGCGCCGATACGCAGTATTTT
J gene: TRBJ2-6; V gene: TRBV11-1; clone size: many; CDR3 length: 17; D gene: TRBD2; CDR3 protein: CASSALAGVAGANVLTF; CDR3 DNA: TGTGCCAGCAGCGCACTAGCGGGAGTCGCTGGGGCCAACGTCCTGACTTTC
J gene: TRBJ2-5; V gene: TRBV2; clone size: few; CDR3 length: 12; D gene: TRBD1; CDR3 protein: CASRTGAETQYF; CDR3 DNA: TGTGCCAGCCGGACAGGGGCGGAGACCCAGTACTTC